Given below is one TCR beta chain in context. This sample stems from a study of T cell clones after liver transplantation. Study-level information: Post-transplant blood was tracked for graft-donor-reactive T cell clones identified in a pre-transplant mixed lymphocyte reaction. As an antigen-independent comparator, third-party-reactive TCRbeta sequences came from pre-transplant mixed lymphocyte reactions. Standard immunosuppression, with no induction, continued until 12-24 months after transplant.

Assay used: immunoSEQ multiplex PCR; TCRdb lists only in-frame clones, some missing. Of about 15,000 clones listed, 82% are singletons. This CDR3 has 16 amino acids. Trimming took 1 base from V and 2 from J, leaving 14 bases between them. Germline CDR1 is SEHNR and CDR2 is FQNEAQ (reference sequence). The chain links TRBV7-9 to TRBJ2-5; D gene unclear. This specimen was CD8+ T cells from blood, taken around 4 years after liver transplant. The TCR originated in a human patient who received a liver transplant. Part of the T cell pool may stem from the graft donor. This CDR3 reads CASSLELARSQETQYF. CDR3 in DNA: TGTGCCAGCAGCTTAGAACTTGCCAGATCGCAAGAGACCCAGTACTTC.